This T cell receptor (beta chain) was recorded in a study of blood T cell repertoires in COVID-19. At the level of the study: Acute and convalescent COVID-19 samples came from the United States, Italy and Spain. Sample material is recorded as cDNA or gDNA derived from T cells, B-cell-depleted T cells, or PBMCs.

Original processing notes: Nucleated cell number was recorded as an estimate derived from reference gene primer amplification. Produced via immunoSEQ multiplex PCR; TCRdb's table is partial and in-frame only. That table is the source of V, J and clone size, and D and trimming were worked out from the DNA. This table holds roughly 150,000 clones, 80% to 90% found once. Patients at the Seattle site were enrolled during active infection and followed longitudinally. Germline-derived CDR1 and CDR2 are MDHEN and SYDVKM. J lost 0 bases, V lost 5 bases, and 4 bases had no gene match. There are 14 residues in the CDR3.

The source material was peripheral blood. The V call is TRBV28, the J call TRBJ2-7; TRBD1 matches 7 bases. This clonotype was obtained from a woman aged 70-85 years with COVID-19, enrolled during active disease. CDR3: CASSTGTASYEQYF. CDR3 nucleotide sequence: TGTGCCAGCAGTACCGGGACAGCCTCCTACGAGCAGTACTTC.